Below, 14 T cell receptor beta chains from the same sample are listed, as sequenced in a study of cytomegalovirus exposure and HLA in healthy donors. With 60 Vbeta and 13 Jbeta primers, the PCR was carried out. Profiled with immunoSEQ multiplex PCR; TCRdb holds only in-frame clones, not every one. Seen here are roughly 110,000 clones, approximately 70% observed once, and the top ten hold around 0.95%. Specimen: PBMCs. All receptors come from a young woman in good health and CMV-seronegative.

The chain employs TRBV6-5 and TRBJ2-7, with 9 bases lining up with TRBD1. Germline V gives CDR1 MNHEY, CDR2 SVGAGI. The CDR3 sequence is 14 residues long. V shed 5 bases, J shed 2 bases, and the junction held 4 bases outside the gene matches. The CDR3 DNA reads as TGTGCCAGCAGTCCGGACAGGGGACCCTACGAGCAGTACTTC. Translating gives CASSPDRGPYEQYF.

A single count supports this clone. The genes are TRBV19 and TRBJ2-6, with D possibly TRBD1 on 8 matching bases. V was trimmed by 6 bases and J by 0 bases, leaving 21 bases between them. Germline CDR1 and CDR2: LNHDA and SQIVND (reference sequence). This CDR3 is built from 19 residues. The CDR3 sequence: CASRGGRTGSRSGANVLTF. For the CDR3, the DNA is TGTGCCAGTAGGGGAGGGCGGACAGGGTCACGCTCTGGGGCCAACGTCCTGACTTTC.

The CDR3 nucleotides read TGTGCCAGCAGCCGTGACAGGGGGCGCTTCTATGGCTACACCTTC. This translates into CASSRDRGRFYGYTF. This chain uses TRBV7-2 with TRBJ1-2; 10 positions agree with TRBD1. Germline trimming cut 5 bases from V and 4 bases from J; bases unmatched to any gene: 7. Germline values: CDR1 SGHTA, CDR2 FQGNSA. The length of the CDR3 is 15 residues.

The chain links TRBV18 to TRBJ1-2; TRBD1 might be the D (6 bases). This CDR3 region has 15 residues. Germline V gives CDR1 KGHSH, CDR2 LQKENI. V was pared by 1 base and J by 5 bases, with 14 bases between. Here the CDR3 DNA reads TGTGCCAGCTCACCACAGACAGGTGCACCGTATGGCTACACCTTC. Translating gives CASSPQTGAPYGYTF.

This clone is a singleton in its sample. The chain combines TRBV6-5 with TRBJ2-7; D is perhaps TRBD1 (6 bases). The CDR3 runs to 16 residues. V was pared by 0 bases and J by 0 bases, with 12 bases between. Germline V CDR1 and CDR2: MNHEY, SVGAGI. This CDR3 is CASSYSGTLSSYEQYF. The CDR3 DNA reads TGTGCCAGCAGTTACTCTGGGACACTTTCCTCCTACGAGCAGTACTTC.

J is TRBJ2-2 and V is TRBV27; a weak D match, TRBD2 (5 bases). CDR1 MNHEY and CDR2 SMNVEV come from the germline V gene (reference sequence). V lost 2 bases and J 5 bases, leaving 9 bases between the germline ends. The CDR3 is made up of 14 amino acids. In DNA, the CDR3 is TGTGCCAGCAGTTTAGGGTCGGGGACCGGGGAGCTGTTTTTT. This sequence encodes CASSLGSGTGELFF.

V usage is TRBV19 and J usage is TRBJ1-1; 9 nucleotides agree with TRBD1. Germline loops: CDR1 LNHDA, CDR2 SQIVND (reference sequence). The V and J ends lost 6 bases and 7 bases, in that order; junction bases with no gene match: 12. This CDR3 is built from 15 residues. Here the CDR3 DNA reads TGTGCCAGTAGGCCTCCGGGACAGGGAGGCGGTGAAGCTTTCTTT. As protein: CASRPPGQGGGEAFF.

This clone showed up just once. This chain connects TRBV30 to TRBJ1-1, with D perhaps TRBD1 (6 bases). This CDR3 contains 14 residues. The V gene lost 4 bases and the J gene lost 0 bases, with 12 bases spanning the gap. The germline CDR1 and CDR2 sequences are GTSNPN and SVGIG (reference sequence). In nucleotides, the CDR3 is TGTGCCTGGACTACCAGGACAGTGAACACTGAAGCTTTCTTT. Its translation is CAWTTRTVNTEAFF.

The CDR3 DNA is TGTGCCACCGACAGGGGGTGGAATCAGCCCCAGCATTTT. Residues: CATDRGWNQPQHF. The rearrangement uses TRBV19 and TRBJ1-5; the match to TRBD1 covers 9 bases. J gave up 4 bases and V 10 bases, and 5 bases lay outside the gene matches. Germline V lookup: CDR1 LNHDA, CDR2 SQIVND (reference sequence). This CDR3 has 13 amino acids.

V gene TRBV30 combines with J gene TRBJ2-7; 9 bases map to TRBD1. The germline V gene encodes CDR1 GTSNPN and CDR2 SVGIG (reference sequence). The ends lost 3 bases at V and 1 base at J; junction bases unmatched: 10. The CDR3 totals 16 residues. As DNA, the CDR3 is TGTGCCTGGAGCGCAAGGTTGGGGACAGGGTCCTACGAGCAGTACTTC. Translating gives CAWSARLGTGSYEQYF.

V is TRBV6-6 and J is TRBJ2-7; 8 nucleotides line up with TRBD2. The ends lost 6 bases at V and 3 bases at J; junction bases unmatched: 7. Germline V gene data show CDR1 as MNHNY and CDR2 as SVGAGI (reference sequence). The CDR3 consists of 14 residues. The DNA of the CDR3 is TGTGCCAGCAGCCCAGCGGGAGTAGACTACGAGCAGTACTTC. It specifies CASSPAGVDYEQYF.

There are a few counts of this clone. The chain joins TRBV6-5 to TRBJ1-2, with 9 positions matching TRBD1. The CDR3 has 14 amino acids. Germline-derived CDR1 and CDR2 are MNHEY and SVGAGI. Trimming removed 8 bases from V and 2 bases from J; junction bases left unmatched: 6. DNA for the CDR3: TGTGCCAGCGCCGGGACAGGGCCCAACTATGGCTACACCTTC. Its translation: CASAGTGPNYGYTF.

J is TRBJ2-3 and V is TRBV7-9, with D possibly being TRBD2 (6 bases). The germline gives CDR1 SEHNR, CDR2 FQNEAQ (reference sequence). Trimming removed 4 bases at V and 0 bases at J, with 11 bases between. The length of the CDR3 is 15 residues. The CDR3 here is CASSSAGPSTDTQYF. In DNA, the CDR3 is TGTGCCAGCAGCTCGGCGGGGCCTAGCACAGATACGCAGTATTTT.

The chain employs TRBV6-5 and TRBJ2-3; 12 bases align to TRBD2. The V gene's germline CDR1 is MNHEY and CDR2 SVGAGI. The CDR3 runs to 15 residues. J lost 2 bases, V lost 5 bases, and 2 bases had no gene match. The CDR3 sequence is CASSGLAGFTDTQYF. CDR3 in DNA: TGTGCCAGCAGTGGACTAGCGGGGTTCACAGATACGCAGTATTTT.